This passage covers 7 T cell receptor beta chains from one sample sequenced in a study of shared clonotypes between healthy human individuals. Sequenced by immunoSEQ multiplex PCR; TCRdb stores in-frame clones only, minus some. The sample shows some 900,000 clones, over 75% of them seen only once. Specimen: memory CD4+ T cells sorted from blood. Described subset: CD45RA-negative fraction. The receptors originated from a man in his late teens or twenties in good health.

The chain joins TRBV15 to TRBJ2-3; 8 bases map to TRBD2. This CDR3 contains 15 residues. CDR1 LNHNV and CDR2 YYDKDF come from the germline V gene (reference sequence). J gave up 4 bases and V 1 base, and 4 bases lay outside the gene matches. The CDR3 is CATSRGTSSADTQYF. CDR3 nucleotide sequence: TGTGCCACCAGCAGAGGGACTAGCTCGGCAGATACGCAGTATTTT.

The gene calls are TRBV5-4 and TRBJ2-2; 15 bases are shared with TRBD2. Trimming cost V 4 bases and J 5 bases; bases outside gene matches: 9. There are 18 residues in the CDR3. Germline values: CDR1 SGHNT, CDR2 YYREEE (reference sequence). CDR3 in amino acids: CASSPGLAGGPGTGELFF. The CDR3 region has the DNA TGTGCCAGCAGCCCCGGACTAGCGGGGGGGCCCGGAACCGGGGAGCTGTTTTTT.

V is TRBV11-2 and J is TRBJ2-1; D gene ambiguous. Between the trimmed V and J ends, which lost 5 bases and 6 bases, there was a span of 5 bases. Germline loops: CDR1 SGHAT, CDR2 FQNNGV. The CDR3 is 11 amino acids. The CDR3 spells CASSQPNEQFF. The CDR3 DNA reads as TGTGCCAGCAGCCAGCCCAATGAGCAGTTCTTC.

The V call is TRBV6-5, the J call TRBJ1-4; TRBD1 might be the D (5 bases). Trimming took 0 bases from V and 3 from J, leaving 5 bases between them. This CDR3 has 14 amino acids. Germline-derived CDR1 and CDR2 are MNHEY and SVGAGI. The CDR3 DNA reads TGTGCCAGCAGTTACTCAGGGGCTAATGAAAAACTGTTTTTT. Translating gives CASSYSGANEKLFF.

The chain has TRBV14 and TRBJ1-2; D unresolved. The CDR3 totals 15 residues. Trimming cost V 0 bases and J 7 bases, with 15 bases left between them. Germline-derived CDR1 and CDR2 are SGHDN and FVKESK. CDR3 sequence reads: CASSQDGLGIRGYTF. CDR3 DNA sequence: TGTGCCAGCAGCCAAGATGGGTTGGGTATACGTGGCTACACCTTC.

This chain joins TRBV19 and TRBJ2-5, with TRBD2 identical over 9 bases. This CDR3 comprises 17 residues. Germline V CDR1 and CDR2: LNHDA, SQIVND (reference sequence). Trimming removed 3 bases from V and 0 bases from J; junction bases left unmatched: 8. Written as DNA, the CDR3 is TGTGCCAGTAGTATGGTGACTAGCGGCTCTAACCAAGAGACCCAGTACTTC. Encoded protein: CASSMVTSGSNQETQYF.

This chain joins TRBV4-3 and TRBJ2-2, with D perhaps being TRBD1 or TRBD2 (5 bases each). Germline V CDR1 and CDR2: LGHNA, YSLEER. Trimming removed 0 bases from V and 1 base from J, with 12 bases in between. This CDR3 comprises 17 residues. The CDR3 region has the DNA TGCGCCAGCAGCCAAGAATGGGGACCACGGAACACCGGGGAGCTGTTTTTT. Its translation: CASSQEWGPRNTGELFF.